The next 21 T cell receptor beta chains were all read from a single sample in a study of blood T cell repertoires in COVID-19. Profiling relied on immunoSEQ multiplex PCR, and the TCRdb table lists in-frame clones only, not all of them. The table records 100,000 or so clones, 84% of them present only once. The specimen was peripheral blood. The origin of the receptors is a human donor in a cohort sampled during active COVID-19.

The chain employs TRBV7-2 and TRBJ1-3; D not resolved. Trimming took 1 base from V and 4 from J, leaving 11 bases between them. Germline lookup yields CDR1 SGHTA and CDR2 FQGNSA. The CDR3 is made up of 15 amino acids. CDR3 DNA: TGTGCCAGCAGCTTAGGACCGGGAATGGGAAACACCATATATTTT. Translating it yields CASSLGPGMGNTIYF.

The chain joins TRBV4-3 to TRBJ1-2; TRBD1 matches at 8 bases. From germline, CDR1 is LGHNA and CDR2 YSLEER. The V and J ends lost 1 base and 9 bases, in that order; junction bases with no gene match: 1. The CDR3 sequence is 12 residues long. CDR3: CASSQGDRSYTF. In nucleotides, the CDR3 is TGCGCCAGCAGCCAAGGGGACAGGAGCTACACCTTC.

This clone showed up just a few times. The chain links TRBV9 to TRBJ2-7, with 7 bases fitting TRBD1. Per the germline V gene, CDR1 is SGDLS and CDR2 is YYNGEE. This CDR3 is built from 16 residues. V lost 2 bases to trimming and J lost 4 bases; unmatched junction nucleotides: 12. In DNA form, the CDR3 reads TGTGCCAGCAGCGTTGAAGCCGGGACAGTCGCGTACGAGCAGTACTTC. Protein product: CASSVEAGTVAYEQYF.

The chain employs TRBV4-2 and TRBJ1-6; a weak D match, TRBD1 (6 bases). Germline V gene lookup returns CDR1 LGHNA and CDR2 YNFKEQ. Trimming stripped 1 base from V and 7 bases from J, with 14 bases between. CDR3 length: 16 residues. The CDR3 loop reads CASSQAKAGANSPLHF. CDR3 DNA sequence: TGTGCCAGCAGCCAAGCCAAGGCGGGGGCCAATTCACCCCTCCACTTT.

This chain links TRBV30 with TRBJ1-1, with D unresolved. The V end was cut by 0 bases, the J end by 1 base, with 15 bases between. Germline CDR1 is GTSNPN and CDR2 is SVGIG (reference sequence). The CDR3 covers 16 residues. CDR3 sequence (DNA): TGTGCCTGGAGTGTACTATTAGCCCTGGAGAACACTGAAGCTTTCTTT. Its translation: CAWSVLLALENTEAFF.

The chain uses TRBV7-6 and TRBJ2-7; TRBD1 aligns across 9 bases. This CDR3 spans 16 amino acids. CDR1 is SGHVS and CDR2 is FNYEAQ in the germline V gene. Germline trimming cut 5 bases from V and 2 bases from J; bases unmatched to any gene: 10. CDR3 sequence: CASSPRPDRGAYEQYF. The CDR3 bases are TGTGCCAGCAGCCCCAGACCGGACAGGGGCGCCTACGAGCAGTACTTC.

The chain recombines TRBV18 with TRBJ2-2; D is unclear. The CDR3 has 13 amino acids. Germline CDR1 is KGHSH and CDR2 is LQKENI. V shed 5 bases and J shed 3 bases, with 7 bases lying between them. The CDR3 here is CASSERDTGELFF. The CDR3 DNA reads TGTGCCAGCTCAGAAAGAGACACCGGGGAGCTGTTTTTT.

The chain uses TRBV4-1 and TRBJ1-2, with 7 bases fitting TRBD1. V was pared by 4 bases and J by 5 bases, with 10 bases of the junction left unmatched. CDR1 and CDR2 (germline): MGHRA, YSYEKL. The CDR3 length is 15 residues. The CDR3 here is CASSPPYRQGYGYTF. The CDR3 bases are TGCGCCAGCAGCCCCCCTTATAGACAGGGTTATGGCTACACCTTC.

The chain employs TRBV7-2 and TRBJ2-7; tentative D call: TRBD1 (7 bases). The CDR3 runs to 17 residues. V lost 0 bases and J lost 3, with 18 bases in between. The germline V gene encodes CDR1 SGHTA and CDR2 FQGNSA. This CDR3 reads CASSLASLRGAYYEQYF. The CDR3 nucleotides read TGTGCCAGCAGCTTAGCCTCCCTCAGGGGGGCGTACTACGAGCAGTACTTC. Using reference TRBV7-2 and TRBJ2-7 for the parts outside the CDR3, the full variable domain is GAGVSQSPSNKVTEKGKDVELRCDPISGHTALYWYRQSLGQGLEFLIYFQGNSAPDKSGLPSDRFSAERTGGSVSTLTIQRTQQEDSAVYLCASSLASLRGAYYEQYFGPGTRLTVT.

The chain has TRBV7-3 and TRBJ1-1, with 7 bases matching TRBD1. Germline loops: CDR1 SGHTA, CDR2 FQGTGA. This CDR3 contains 14 residues. Unmatched junction bases numbered 12, after V lost 5 bases and J lost 9 bases. CDR3 in amino acids: CASSQGGSGQQAFF. DNA of the CDR3: TGTGCCAGCAGCCAAGGGGGCTCGGGACAACAAGCTTTCTTT.

V and J are TRBV18 and TRBJ1-3; D unclear. This CDR3 is 12 amino acids long. Per the germline V gene, CDR1 is KGHSH and CDR2 is LQKENI. The V gene lost 6 bases and the J gene lost 2 bases, with 5 bases spanning the gap. The CDR3, as DNA: TGTGCCAGCTCTCCGGCTGGAAACACCATATATTTT. As protein: CASSPAGNTIYF.

The table lists this clone with a count of one. This chain's CDR3 is CASSQPTGLYEQYF. The CDR3 region has the DNA TGTGCCAGCAGCCAACCGACAGGGCTCTACGAGCAGTACTTC. V usage is TRBV4-2 and J usage is TRBJ2-7, with TRBD1 identical over 7 bases. The ends lost 2 bases at V and 3 bases at J; junction bases unmatched: 4. CDR1 and CDR2 (germline): LGHNA, YNFKEQ. The CDR3 length is 14 residues.

Regarding this clone: The junction departs from germline at one end; a sequencing error may be responsible. The chain uses TRBV19 and TRBJ2-1; 8 bases fit TRBD2. The CDR3 is made up of 15 amino acids. In germline, CDR1 is LNHDA, CDR2 SQIVND (reference sequence). This chain's CDR3 is CASSMAGGSHNEQFF. In DNA, the CDR3 is TGTGCCAGTAGTATGGCGGGGGGCTCCCACAATGAGCAGTTCTTC.

Of note for this clone: The sample contains more than one DNA sequence encoding this CDR3. The chain combines TRBV3-1 (or the pseudogene TRBV3-2) with TRBJ1-3; TRBD1 is a possible D gene (5 bases). Trimming shortened V by 1 base and J by 4 bases, and 8 bases separated the two germline ends. The V gene's germline CDR1 is LGHDT and CDR2 YNNKEL (reference sequence). The CDR3 is 14 residues long. The CDR3 region is CASSQGQSGNTIYF. The CDR3 bases are TGTGCCAGCAGCCAAGGACAGTCGGGAAACACCATATATTTT.

This clone appeared a single time. Here the CDR3 reads CAVTAGGRDEQFF. As DNA, the CDR3 is TGTGCCGTAACAGCGGGGGGGCGTGATGAGCAGTTCTTC. The chain employs TRBV10-3 and TRBJ2-1, with TRBD2 matching over 10 bases. CDR3 size: 13 residues. The V and J ends lost 11 bases and 8 bases, in that order; junction bases with no gene match: 9. CDR1 and CDR2 (germline): ENHRY, SYGVKD.

The rearrangement uses TRBV4-1 and TRBJ2-1, with 9 bases identical to TRBD2. Germline V gives CDR1 MGHRA, CDR2 YSYEKL. The CDR3 has 16 residues. V lost 2 bases to trimming and J lost 4 bases; unmatched junction nucleotides: 6. The CDR3 loop is CASSQTGLAEYNEQFF. The CDR3 DNA is TGCGCCAGCAGCCAAACGGGACTAGCCGAGTACAATGAGCAGTTCTTC.

The chain links TRBV2 to TRBJ2-7; D gene ambiguous. V lost 8 bases and J lost 0, with 11 bases in between. The CDR3 has 13 residues. Germline-derived CDR1 and CDR2 are SNHLY and FYNNEI. The CDR3 DNA sequence: TGTGCCAGCGCAATTGCCTACTCCTACGAGCAGTACTTC. Its protein is CASAIAYSYEQYF.

This sequence joins TRBV27 and TRBJ1-2; TRBD1 aligns across 9 bases. The CDR3 sequence is 16 residues long. CDR1 is MNHEY and CDR2 is SMNVEV in the germline V gene (reference sequence). V lost 5 bases and J lost 7; bases outside the gene matches: 14. CDR3: CASSLNLQGARSGYTF. As DNA, the CDR3 is TGTGCCAGCAGTCTAAATTTACAGGGGGCGCGGAGTGGCTACACCTTC.

The chain employs TRBV15 and TRBJ2-5; weak D call: TRBD2 (6 bases). The V end lost 2 bases, the J end lost 3 bases, and 10 bases lay between the germline ends. The CDR3 is 14 amino acids. Germline loops: CDR1 LNHNV, CDR2 YYDKDF (reference sequence). The CDR3 spells CATSRHGGEETQYF. CDR3 nucleotide sequence: TGTGCCACCAGCAGACATGGAGGGGAAGAGACCCAGTACTTC.

This clone was seen once. This sequence joins TRBV5-4 and TRBJ2-5; TRBD2 agrees at 8 bases. The CDR3 is 14 amino acids. Germline-derived CDR1 and CDR2 are SGHNT and YYREEE (reference sequence). Germline trimming cut 1 base from V and 7 bases from J; bases unmatched to any gene: 6. The CDR3 DNA follows: TGTGCCAGCAGCTTGAGCGGGGGCGACTGGACCCAGTACTTC. This codes for CASSLSGGDWTQYF.

The chain links TRBV5-1 to TRBJ2-3; weak D call: TRBD2 (6 bases). Between the trimmed V and J ends, which lost 2 bases and 3 bases, there was a span of 13 bases. CDR3 size: 15 residues. The V gene's germline CDR1 is SGHRS and CDR2 YFSETQ. CDR3 region: CASSFGRGGTDTQYF. CDR3 in DNA: TGCGCCAGCAGCTTCGGGCGGGGCGGGACAGATACGCAGTATTTT.